Listed here is a single T cell receptor (beta chain). This entry is derived from a study of T cell clones after liver transplantation. For the study at large: HCV positivity affected three of eight recipients; the rest lacked autoimmune or viral indications.

Profiling relied on immunoSEQ multiplex PCR, and the TCRdb table lists in-frame clones only, not all of them. The sample contains 25,000 to 35,000 clones, 90% to 95% of which appear only once. The CDR3 is 16 residues long. V lost 2 bases, J lost 4 bases, and 10 bases stayed unmatched. Germline-derived CDR1 and CDR2 are MNHNS and SASEGT. Sequenced material: CD8+ T cells from blood, taken 12 months after liver transplant. The sequence was obtained from a human patient who received a liver transplant. The graft donor may be the source of some T cells. The chain joins TRBV6-1 to TRBJ1-2; TRBD1 agrees at 7 bases. The CDR3 region is CASSENFLGTVYGYTF. The CDR3 region has the DNA TGTGCCAGCAGTGAAAACTTTCTTGGGACAGTCTATGGCTACACCTTC.